This T cell receptor (beta chain) was sequenced in a study of blood T cell repertoires in COVID-19. Study context: Donors in the United States, Italy and Spain gave samples during acute or convalescent COVID-19.

In the original processing: Reference gene primer amplification gave estimated nucleated cell counts. Here immunoSEQ multiplex PCR was the method, and the copy in TCRdb shows in-frame clones only, minus some. That table supplies the V and J calls and clone size; D and trimming were determined from the DNA. Here the sample spans approximately 190,000 clones, nearly 90% being singletons. CDR1 SGHNT and CDR2 YYREEE come from the germline V gene (reference sequence). V dropped 4 bases and J dropped 7 bases, with 15 bases sitting between them. The CDR3 consists of 13 residues. This TCR derives from a middle-aged woman who had recovered from COVID-19. The rearrangement joins TRBV5-4 to TRBJ2-7, with a tentative D call TRBD1 (5 bases). Sequencing used peripheral blood. The CDR3 region has the DNA TGTGCCAGCAGCGAGGACAACTCCGGTGAGCAGTACTTC. Amino acids: CASSEDNSGEQYF.